The rows below give T cell receptor beta chains drawn from one sample of a study of cytomegalovirus exposure and HLA in healthy donors. Generated by immunoSEQ multiplex PCR, the TCRdb table keeps only in-frame clones and is missing some. Here the sample spans 150,000 to 200,000 clones, almost 85% being singletons. The sample taken for sequencing was PBMCs. These TCRs come from a woman aged 50 to 60 in good health and CMV-seronegative. CDR3s include the opening cysteine and the closing phenylalanine or tryptophan. The D gene is left open where the match is weak. Not every row has a clone size; where given, it reads once, few, many or a size class.

CDR3: CASSYGDRQGYTF; DNA: TGTGCCAGCAGTTACGGGGACAGGCAAGGCTACACCTTC; J: TRBJ1-2; D: TRBD1; size: -; V: TRBV6-5
CDR3: CASRSRADNEQFF; DNA: TGCGCCAGCCGATCCAGGGCGGACAATGAGCAGTTCTTC; J: TRBJ2-1; D: -; size: -; V: TRBV5-1
CDR3: CASSYSQGTNTEAFF; DNA: TGTGCCAGCAGTTACTCGCAGGGCACGAACACTGAAGCTTTCTTT; J: TRBJ1-1; D: -; size: -; V: TRBV6-5
CDR3: CASSTRENTGELFF; DNA: TGTGCCAGCAGCACCCGGGAGAACACCGGGGAGCTGTTTTTT; J: TRBJ2-2; D: -; size: once; V: TRBV7-3
CDR3: CASSPDRGFLYEQYF; DNA: TGTGCCAGCAGCCCGGACAGGGGGTTCCTCTACGAGCAGTACTTC; J: TRBJ2-7; D: TRBD1; size: -; V: TRBV11-2
CDR3: CASPGILAIYEQYF; DNA: TGTGCCAGCCCGGGGATTCTAGCGATATACGAGCAGTACTTC; J: TRBJ2-7; D: -; size: -; V: TRBV28
CDR3: CASSEGNRGPALF; DNA: TGTGCCAGCAGTGAAGGAAACAGGGGGCCGGCCCTATTT; J: TRBJ1-4; D: TRBD1; size: -; V: TRBV28
CDR3: CASSLAATAYEQYF; DNA: TGTGCCAGCAGCTTAGCGGCGACAGCCTACGAGCAGTACTTC; J: TRBJ2-7; D: -; size: many; V: TRBV7-9
CDR3: CASNPSQGWIEQFF; DNA: TGTGCCAGTAATCCCTCACAGGGGTGGATTGAGCAGTTCTTC; J: TRBJ2-1; D: TRBD1; size: few; V: TRBV19
CDR3: CASRQTGGTGELFF; DNA: TGCGCCAGCAGGCAGACAGGCGGCACCGGGGAGCTGTTTTTT; J: TRBJ2-2; D: -; size: -; V: TRBV5-1
CDR3: CASHKQGANYGYTF; DNA: TGTGCCAGCCATAAACAGGGCGCTAACTATGGCTACACCTTC; J: TRBJ1-2; D: -; size: -; V: TRBV28
CDR3: CAWSVGASGSTTYNEQFF; DNA: TGTGCCTGGAGTGTAGGGGCTAGCGGTTCTACCACCTACAATGAGCAGTTCTTC; J: TRBJ2-1; D: TRBD2; size: -; V: TRBV30
CDR3: CASSPSDFTDTQYF; DNA: TGCGCCAGCAGCCCGTCGGACTTCACAGATACGCAGTATTTT; J: TRBJ2-3; D: -; size: -; V: TRBV5-1
CDR3: CASSARNEQYF; DNA: TGTGCCAGCAGTGCTAGAAACGAGCAGTACTTC; J: TRBJ2-7; D: -; size: -; V: TRBV6-5
CDR3: CASSLHRGYQETQYF; DNA: TGTGCCAGCAGCTTACACAGGGGATATCAAGAGACCCAGTACTTC; J: TRBJ2-5; D: TRBD1; size: -; V: TRBV7-9
CDR3: CASSFLSPAGSHEQYF; DNA: TGTGCCAGCAGCTTTTTATCCCCCGCAGGGTCCCACGAGCAGTACTTC; J: TRBJ2-7; D: -; size: -; V: TRBV5-4
CDR3: CASSFKLAGGYNEQFF; DNA: TGTGCCAGCAGCTTCAAGCTAGCGGGAGGCTACAATGAGCAGTTCTTC; J: TRBJ2-1; D: TRBD2; size: -; V: TRBV5-4
CDR3: CASSARDRTGLAGNNEQFF; DNA: TGTGCCAGCAGCGCCCGGGACAGGACGGGACTAGCGGGGAACAATGAGCAGTTCTTC; J: TRBJ2-1; D: TRBD2; size: -; V: TRBV9
CDR3: CASSARDRGHTEAFF; DNA: TGTGCCAGCAGTGCGCGGGACAGGGGGCACACTGAAGCTTTCTTT; J: TRBJ1-1; D: TRBD1; size: -; V: TRBV6-1
CDR3: CASSSLSYEQYF; DNA: TGTGCCAGCAGTAGCCTCTCCTACGAGCAGTACTTC; J: TRBJ2-7; D: -; size: -; V: TRBV28
CDR3: CASSPGGSYEQYF; DNA: TGTGCCAGCAGCCCAGGGGGCTCCTACGAGCAGTACTTC; J: TRBJ2-7; D: -; size: -; V: TRBV21-1
CDR3: CASSLPSETQYF; DNA: TGTGCCAGCAGCCTCCCAAGCGAGACCCAGTACTTC; J: TRBJ2-5; D: -; size: -; V: TRBV7-2
CDR3: CASRRGLNEKLFF; DNA: TGTGCCAGCAGAAGGGGGCTGAATGAAAAACTGTTTTTT; J: TRBJ1-4; D: TRBD1; size: -; V: TRBV6-6
CDR3: CASRDPRGQGARKLFF; DNA: TGTGCCAGCAGAGACCCTCGGGGCCAGGGGGCGAGGAAACTGTTTTTT; J: TRBJ1-4; D: TRBD1; size: -; V: TRBV6-6
CDR3: CASSFSGSYEQYF; DNA: TGCGCCAGCAGCTTCAGCGGTTCCTACGAGCAGTACTTC; J: TRBJ2-7; D: -; size: once; V: TRBV5-1
CDR3: CASSQTGPEEQFF; DNA: TGTGCCAGCAGCCAGACAGGACCCGAGGAGCAGTTCTTC; J: TRBJ2-1; D: -; size: -; V: TRBV7-9
CDR3: CASSLGPQGAPEQFF; DNA: TGCGCCAGCAGCTTGGGGCCGCAGGGGGCGCCTGAGCAGTTCTTC; J: TRBJ2-1; D: TRBD1; size: few; V: TRBV5-1
CDR3: CASSMGLAANTDTQYF; DNA: TGTGCCAGTAGTATGGGACTAGCGGCTAACACAGATACGCAGTATTTT; J: TRBJ2-3; D: TRBD2; size: -; V: TRBV19
CDR3: CASSLVRGGSGANVLTF; DNA: TGTGCCAGCAGCTTAGTTAGGGGAGGGTCTGGGGCCAACGTCCTGACTTTC; J: TRBJ2-6; D: TRBD2; size: -; V: TRBV7-6
CDR3: CVRSPYSRLVDCGGQYF; DNA: TGTGTCAGAAGCCCCTACTCTAGACTGGTCGACTGCGGGGGCCAGTACTTC; J: TRBJ2-5; D: -; size: -; V: TRBV7-5
CDR3: CASSEDSVPNQPQHF; DNA: TGTGCCAGCAGTGAAGACAGTGTACCAAATCAGCCCCAGCATTTT; J: TRBJ1-5; D: -; size: -; V: TRBV2
CDR3: CASSLSETGEANYGYTF; DNA: TGTGCCAGCAGCTTATCAGAGACAGGGGAAGCTAACTATGGCTACACCTTC; J: TRBJ1-2; D: TRBD1; size: few; V: TRBV7-8
CDR3: CASSPRGPYEQYF; DNA: TGTGCCAGCAGTCCCAGGGGTCCCTACGAGCAGTACTTC; J: TRBJ2-7; D: -; size: -; V: TRBV6-5
CDR3: CASSPGTLVADTQYF; DNA: TGTGCCAGCAGTCCCGGGACTCTCGTTGCAGATACGCAGTATTTT; J: TRBJ2-3; D: -; size: -; V: TRBV27
CDR3: CASSEGSASYEQYF; DNA: TGTGCCAGCAGTGAGGGGAGCGCCTCCTACGAGCAGTACTTC; J: TRBJ2-7; D: -; size: -; V: TRBV2
CDR3: CASSLVASGTSSYEQYF; DNA: TGTGCCAGCAGCTTAGTTGCTAGCGGGACCAGCTCCTACGAGCAGTACTTC; J: TRBJ2-7; D: TRBD2; size: -; V: TRBV7-2
CDR3: CATRWRNTGELFF; DNA: TGCGCCACCCGTTGGAGGAACACCGGGGAGCTGTTTTTT; J: TRBJ2-2; D: -; size: -; V: TRBV5-1
CDR3: CASSSVSPVLTGGERVAEAFF; DNA: TGTGCCAGCAGTTCAGTCTCCCCTGTCCTTACAGGTGGGGAACGGGTCGCTGAAGCTTTCTTT; J: TRBJ1-1; D: -; size: -; V: TRBV28
CDR3: CASSQEEGRAEAFF; DNA: TGCGCCAGCAGCCAAGAGGAAGGGAGGGCTGAAGCTTTCTTT; J: TRBJ1-1; D: -; size: -; V: TRBV4-1
CDR3: CASSLVTYRQNTEAFF; DNA: TGTGCCAGCAGCTTAGTTACTTACAGACAGAACACTGAAGCTTTCTTT; J: TRBJ1-1; D: -; size: -; V: TRBV7-9
CDR3: CASSGLAESMQYF; DNA: TGTGCCAGCAGTGGTCTAGCGGAGTCCATGCAGTACTTC; J: TRBJ2-7; D: TRBD2; size: -; V: TRBV6-6
CDR3: CASSLDIRQGQETQYF; DNA: TGTGCCAGCAGCTTGGATATCCGTCAGGGTCAAGAGACCCAGTACTTC; J: TRBJ2-5; D: -; size: -; V: TRBV5-8
CDR3: CASSVEVFGTSGEQFF; DNA: TGTGCCAGCAGCGTAGAAGTCTTCGGGACTAGCGGGGAGCAGTTCTTC; J: TRBJ2-1; D: TRBD2; size: -; V: TRBV9
CDR3: CASRSDRGRGYTF; DNA: TGTGCCAGCAGATCCGACAGGGGGCGAGGCTACACCTTC; J: TRBJ1-2; D: TRBD1; size: -; V: TRBV4-2
CDR3: CASSRTGASNEKLFF; DNA: TGCGCCAGCAGCAGGACAGGGGCCAGTAATGAAAAACTGTTTTTT; J: TRBJ1-4; D: TRBD1; size: -; V: TRBV5-1
CDR3: CASSERAGIFEQFF; DNA: TGTGCCAGCAGTGAAAGGGCAGGGATCTTTGAGCAGTTCTTC; J: TRBJ2-1; D: -; size: -; V: TRBV2
CDR3: CASSQDRRETQYF; DNA: TGTGCCAGCAGCCAAGATAGGAGAGAGACCCAGTACTTC; J: TRBJ2-5; D: -; size: -; V: TRBV4-2
CDR3: CGTGSKPFF; DNA: TGTGGGACAGGATCGAAGCCGTTCTTC; J: TRBJ2-1; D: TRBD1; size: -; V: TRBV27